This entry lists 10 T cell receptor beta chains sequenced from one sample in a study of blood T cell repertoires in COVID-19. Sequenced by immunoSEQ multiplex PCR; TCRdb stores in-frame clones only, minus some. The table has approximately 300,000 clones, under 90% seen once; the top ten hold 1.5% to 2%. Input material: peripheral blood. Every receptor here comes from a young woman with COVID-19, enrolled during active disease.

The chain is built from TRBV7-9 and TRBJ1-3; D perhaps matches TRBD1 (5 bases). Looked up from germline, CDR1 is SEHNR and CDR2 is FQNEAQ (reference sequence). The CDR3 spans 15 residues. Trimming removed 1 base from V and 4 bases from J, with 11 bases in between. This CDR3 reads CASSLDGATGNTIYF. CDR3 DNA: TGTGCCAGCAGCTTAGATGGGGCGACAGGAAACACCATATATTTT.

The V gene is TRBV4-1, the J gene TRBJ1-1, with D hard to call. The germline V gene encodes CDR1 MGHRA and CDR2 YSYEKL. V lost 3 bases to trimming and J lost 8 bases, with 16 bases between them. The CDR3 has 14 amino acids. In DNA form, the CDR3 reads TGCGCCAGCAGCCAGACCTTGGTGGGCAAAGAAGCTTTCTTT. Encoded protein: CASSQTLVGKEAFF.

The gene calls are TRBV28 and TRBJ1-2; D gene unclear. CDR1 MDHEN and CDR2 SYDVKM come from the germline V gene. This CDR3 spans 11 amino acids. V gave up 8 bases and J gave up 5 bases, with 9 bases separating them. The chain's CDR3 is CASGPGYGYTF. The CDR3 nucleotides read TGTGCCAGCGGCCCGGGGTATGGCTACACCTTC.

This clone was picked up one time. The rearrangement joins TRBV4-3 to TRBJ1-4; 10 nucleotides line up with TRBD1. Germline lookup yields CDR1 LGHNA and CDR2 YSLEER. J was trimmed by 11 bases and V by 5 bases; bases with no gene match: 11. The CDR3 loop spans 15 amino acids. CDR3 in DNA: TGCGCCAGCAGCGCTCTATTGGACAGGGGGGAGAAACTGTTTTTT. Translation: CASSALLDRGEKLFF.

Comments on this clone: The sample carries other DNA sequences with the same CDR3. The chain has TRBV18 and TRBJ2-6, with D hard to call. From germline, CDR1 is KGHSH and CDR2 LQKENI. CDR3 size: 14 residues. V lost 3 bases and J 0 bases, leaving 3 bases between the germline ends. The CDR3 here is CASSPSSGANVLTF. The CDR3 coding sequence is TGTGCCAGCTCACCTAGCTCTGGGGCCAACGTCCTGACTTTC.

The chain employs TRBV28 and TRBJ1-6; a weak D match, TRBD1 (6 bases). Trimming removed 4 bases at V and 5 bases at J, with 15 bases between. This CDR3 is 16 amino acids long. CDR1 is MDHEN, CDR2 SYDVKM, per germline. Here the CDR3 reads CASSSLGGPDNSPLHF. In DNA form, the CDR3 reads TGTGCCAGCAGTTCCCTGGGGGGGCCCGATAATTCACCCCTCCACTTT.

V gene TRBV3-1 (or the pseudogene TRBV3-2) combines with J gene TRBJ1-1, with 9 bases that match TRBD1. The CDR3 spans 17 residues. Germline CDR1 LGHDT, CDR2 YNNKEL (reference sequence). The trim removed 5 bases at V and 6 bases at J, leaving 16 bases unmatched. In DNA, the CDR3 is TGTGCCAGCAGCTCTCCACTTAGGACAGGGGTGAAGTCTGAAGCTTTCTTT. Translating it yields CASSSPLRTGVKSEAFF.

The rearrangement uses TRBV27 and TRBJ1-5; TRBD1 might be the D (6 bases). This CDR3 is 17 amino acids long. The germline gives CDR1 MNHEY, CDR2 SMNVEV (reference sequence). Trimming pared 3 bases from V and 6 bases from J, leaving 21 bases between. The DNA for the CDR3 is TGTGCCAGCAGTTTTTCTGGTCCAGGGGATCCATTTCAGCCCCAGCATTTT. Its protein is CASSFSGPGDPFQPQHF.

As to this clone: Other DNA sequences of this sample code for an identical CDR3. The chain recombines TRBV18 with TRBJ1-5; TRBD1 matches at 7 bases. The CDR3 spans 14 residues. V dropped 3 bases and J dropped 4; count of bases not matched to a gene: 3. Germline loops: CDR1 KGHSH, CDR2 LQKENI. The CDR3 nucleotides are TGTGCCAGCTCACCGAGACAGGGTAATCAGCCCCAGCATTTT. It translates to CASSPRQGNQPQHF. The full variable domain, in which reference TRBV18 and TRBJ1-5 provide the parts outside the CDR3, is NAGVMQNPRHLVRRRGQEARLRCSPMKGHSHVYWYRQLPEEGLKFMVYLQKENIIDESGMPKERFSAEFPKEGPSILRIQQVVRGDSAAYFCASSPRQGNQPQHFGDGTRLSIL.

J is TRBJ1-2 and V is TRBV19; the D gene is possibly TRBD1 (6 bases). CDR1 is LNHDA, CDR2 SQIVND, per germline (reference sequence). V was cut by 3 bases and J by 6 bases, with 17 bases left in between. This CDR3 contains 15 residues. The CDR3 here is CASSIPNRDGNGYTF. The CDR3 region has the DNA TGTGCCAGTAGTATCCCGAACAGGGACGGAAATGGCTACACCTTC.